This T cell receptor beta chain was profiled in a study of T cells in Graves' hyperthyroidism and ophthalmopathy. Each ophthalmopathy patient scored at least 3 on the Clinical Activity Score and at least 4 on NOSPECS grade, with duration under 3 months. RNA transcripts served as the template for amplifying TCR beta CDR3 regions. The TCR CDR3 first-round RT-PCR relied on the HTBI primer set. TCRdb reprocessed the multiplex PCR reads with MiXCR, giving one entry per CDR3 protein. The table lists around 490,000 distinct CDR3 sequences, nearly 20% of them singletons, with 45% to 50% in the top ten. The sequence came from a man in his forties with Graves' ophthalmopathy. The sequenced sample consisted of blood.

Here the CDR3 reads CASSQGAGGGEKLFF. CDR3 DNA: TGTGCCAGCAGCCAAGGTGCAGGCGGAGGTGAAAAACTGTTTTTT. The chain combines TRBV4-2 with TRBJ1-4; D call uncertain. V dropped 1 base and J dropped 7 bases, with 13 bases sitting between them. Germline V gives CDR1 LGHNA, CDR2 YNFKEQ. The CDR3 sequence is 15 residues long.